The text below deals with one T cell receptor (beta chain). The entry originates in a study of T cell repertoires in cytomegalovirus infection. The V gene's germline CDR1 is DFQATT and CDR2 SNEGSKA (reference sequence). With V trimmed by 1 base and J by 6 bases, 4 bases remained unmatched. The CDR3 runs to 14 residues. Each CDR3 protein gets one entry after TCRdb re-called the reads with MiXCR. The sample has hundreds of thousands of distinct CDR3 sequences, around 10% seen once. The receptor's source is a human donor in good health (CMV status not recorded). Some clones in this sample may be carry-over from other donors' samples. Sequencing was performed on PBMCs. The V and J genes are TRBV20-1 and TRBJ2-3; TRBD2 matches 10 bases. The CDR3 bases are TGCAGTGCTAGAGGGGGGACTAGCGCCGATACGCAGTATTTT. This encodes CSARGGTSADTQYF.